A selection of T cell receptor beta chains follows, all from one sample in a study of blood T cell repertoires in COVID-19. Here immunoSEQ multiplex PCR was the method, and the copy in TCRdb shows in-frame clones only, minus some. In the table there are about 320,000 clones, 80% to 90% of which are singletons. Sequenced input: peripheral blood. These receptors were collected from a man aged 18 to 29 who had recovered from COVID-19. CDR3s include the opening cysteine and the closing phenylalanine or tryptophan. Fields, in order: CDR3 length, clone size, J gene, V gene, D gene, CDR3 protein. A D gene is named only where the DNA matches it firmly. For some rows the clone size is stated as once, few or many, or as a class when expanded; others skip it.

length: 12
size: NA
J: TRBJ1-4
V: TRBV6-5
D: NA
CDR3: CASRAPGVELFF

length: 16
size: NA
J: TRBJ2-3
V: TRBV5-1
D: TRBD2
CDR3: CASSLGGGRSTDTQYF

length: 13
size: NA
J: TRBJ1-1
V: TRBV6-5
D: NA
CDR3: CASSFAANTEAFF

length: 13
size: NA
J: TRBJ1-2
V: TRBV12-3/TRBV12-4
D: NA
CDR3: CASRLGGIDGYTF

length: 16
size: NA
J: TRBJ2-1
V: TRBV7-2
D: TRBD2
CDR3: CASSPRTSGTSGEQFF

length: 14
size: NA
J: TRBJ2-7
V: TRBV6-6
D: NA
CDR3: CASSYSTGPYEQYF

length: 14
size: NA
J: TRBJ2-7
V: TRBV7-2
D: TRBD1
CDR3: CASSLRRDGDRVDF

length: 15
size: NA
J: TRBJ2-3
V: TRBV10-3
D: NA
CDR3: CAISESTSSTDTQYF

length: 13
size: once
J: TRBJ1-2
V: TRBV12-3/TRBV12-4
D: TRBD1
CDR3: CASSRTGLYGYTF

length: 17
size: NA
J: TRBJ2-7
V: TRBV7-2
D: TRBD2
CDR3: CASSLQSLAGGSYEQYF

length: 15
size: NA
J: TRBJ2-3
V: TRBV7-7
D: NA
CDR3: CASSLTGLSTDTQYF

length: 12
size: NA
J: TRBJ2-1
V: TRBV11-2
D: NA
CDR3: CASSPVGQVSFF

length: 14
size: NA
J: TRBJ2-7
V: TRBV27
D: NA
CDR3: CASSYRVQGGEQYF

length: 16
size: NA
J: TRBJ1-3
V: TRBV5-1
D: NA
CDR3: CASSPAGQITGNTIYF

length: 16
size: NA
J: TRBJ2-3
V: TRBV6-2/TRBV6-3
D: NA
CDR3: CASSPSDRTSTDTQYF

length: 15
size: NA
J: TRBJ1-5
V: TRBV7-6
D: NA
CDR3: CASSLGGFSNQPQHF

length: 13
size: NA
J: TRBJ1-2
V: TRBV28
D: NA
CDR3: CASSLEGPYGYTF

length: 16
size: NA
J: TRBJ2-3
V: TRBV18
D: TRBD2
CDR3: CASSPIRGREADTQYF

length: 17
size: NA
J: TRBJ2-1
V: TRBV28
D: TRBD2
CDR3: CASSLYKGTSGIDEQFF

length: 13
size: NA
J: TRBJ2-3
V: TRBV2
D: NA
CDR3: CAIGGVGIDTQYF

length: 15
size: NA
J: TRBJ2-2
V: TRBV7-3
D: TRBD2
CDR3: CASRAAGEGTGELFF

length: 14
size: NA
J: TRBJ1-2
V: TRBV18
D: TRBD1
CDR3: CASSPGTESYGYTF

length: 16
size: NA
J: TRBJ2-1
V: TRBV4-3
D: TRBD1
CDR3: CASSQVYRGSYNEQFF

length: 13
size: NA
J: TRBJ2-3
V: TRBV27
D: TRBD2
CDR3: CASSLAGVDTQYF

length: 16
size: NA
J: TRBJ1-1
V: TRBV4-1
D: NA
CDR3: CASSQDQSLGGTEAFF

length: 13
size: NA
J: TRBJ1-3
V: TRBV15
D: TRBD1
CDR3: CATRDRVGNTIYF

length: 16
size: NA
J: TRBJ2-2
V: TRBV4-2
D: TRBD2
CDR3: CASSPGTSGSTGELFF

length: 16
size: few
J: TRBJ1-1
V: TRBV2
D: NA
CDR3: CASSEAAGAQNTEAFF

length: 17
size: NA
J: TRBJ1-2
V: TRBV3-1/TRBV3-2
D: TRBD1
CDR3: CASSQEGRTGKSHGYTF

length: 13
size: few
J: TRBJ2-2
V: TRBV10-3
D: NA
CDR3: CAIRSGDTGELFF

length: 16
size: NA
J: TRBJ2-2
V: TRBV2
D: TRBD1
CDR3: CASIFRDRGRAGELFF

length: 13
size: NA
J: TRBJ1-6
V: TRBV5-5
D: NA
CDR3: CASSPPTPSPLHF

length: 15
size: NA
J: TRBJ1-2
V: TRBV7-2
D: NA
CDR3: CASSLAPGSNYGYTF

length: 14
size: NA
J: TRBJ1-2
V: TRBV6-6
D: TRBD1
CDR3: CASRTQGAGYGYTF

length: 16
size: NA
J: TRBJ1-1
V: TRBV19
D: TRBD1
CDR3: CASSIFLGQGNTEAFF

length: 16
size: NA
J: TRBJ2-5
V: TRBV19
D: TRBD2
CDR3: CASSIGPGLPPETQYF

length: 15
size: once
J: TRBJ2-5
V: TRBV4-1
D: NA
CDR3: CASSQVYRARETQYF

length: 14
size: NA
J: TRBJ1-3
V: TRBV2
D: NA
CDR3: CASSEEGYGNTIYF

length: 15
size: NA
J: TRBJ1-1
V: TRBV5-1
D: NA
CDR3: CASSLLGGAPTEAFF

length: 15
size: NA
J: TRBJ2-7
V: TRBV27
D: NA
CDR3: CASSPLLQVSYEQYF

length: 16
size: few
J: TRBJ2-1
V: TRBV7-9
D: TRBD2
CDR3: CASSLAAGGNYNEQFF

length: 16
size: once
J: TRBJ2-7
V: TRBV19
D: TRBD1
CDR3: CASSIATGTGLYEQYF

length: 16
size: NA
J: TRBJ2-2
V: TRBV6-6
D: NA
CDR3: CASSYSQPRGTGELFF

length: 15
size: NA
J: TRBJ2-3
V: TRBV7-9
D: NA
CDR3: CASTIGLADTDTQYF

length: 12
size: NA
J: TRBJ1-2
V: TRBV3-1/TRBV3-2
D: NA
CDR3: CASSQVRVGYTF

length: 14
size: NA
J: TRBJ1-1
V: TRBV18
D: TRBD1
CDR3: CASSRDREYGGAFF

length: 14
size: NA
J: TRBJ1-1
V: TRBV4-2
D: NA
CDR3: CASSQEGEGTEAFF

length: 15
size: NA
J: TRBJ2-1
V: TRBV5-1
D: NA
CDR3: CASSLTGETYNEQFF

length: 15
size: once
J: TRBJ1-2
V: TRBV7-9
D: TRBD1
CDR3: CASSPGQGGPYGYTF